The entry below gives a single T cell receptor (beta chain) sequence along with its context. The CDR3 length is 14 residues. Germline V gene data show CDR1 as LNHDA and CDR2 as SQIVND (reference sequence). V dropped 6 bases and J dropped 0 bases, with 8 bases sitting between them. TCRdb redid the calling of the reads with MiXCR, one entry per CDR3 protein. The sample comprises a few hundred thousand distinct CDR3 sequences, roughly an eighth of which are singletons, and about 10% rests with the top ten. This sample is part of a study of T cell repertoires in cytomegalovirus infection. Source material: PBMCs. V is TRBV19 and J is TRBJ2-2; D is ambiguous. This receptor was identified in a human donor in good health (CMV status not recorded). Some clones in this sample may be carry-over from other donors' samples. DNA for the CDR3: TGTGCCAGTAGAGTAACCCCGAACACCGGGGAGCTGTTTTTT. It specifies CASRVTPNTGELFF.